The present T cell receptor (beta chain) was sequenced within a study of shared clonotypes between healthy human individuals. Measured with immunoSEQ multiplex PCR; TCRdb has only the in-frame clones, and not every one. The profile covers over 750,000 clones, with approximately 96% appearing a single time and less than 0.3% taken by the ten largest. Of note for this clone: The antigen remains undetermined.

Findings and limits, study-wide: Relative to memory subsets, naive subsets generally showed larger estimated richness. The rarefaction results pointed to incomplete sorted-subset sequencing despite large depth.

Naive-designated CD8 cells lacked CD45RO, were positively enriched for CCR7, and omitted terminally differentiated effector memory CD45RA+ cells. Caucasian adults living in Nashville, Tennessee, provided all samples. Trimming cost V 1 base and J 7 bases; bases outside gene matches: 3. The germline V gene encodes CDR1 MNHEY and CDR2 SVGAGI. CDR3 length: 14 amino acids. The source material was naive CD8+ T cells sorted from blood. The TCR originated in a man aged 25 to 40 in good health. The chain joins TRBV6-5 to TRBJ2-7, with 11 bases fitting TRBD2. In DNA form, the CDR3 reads TGTGCCAGCAGTTACTTAGCGGGAGGGAGGGAGCAGTACTTC. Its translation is CASSYLAGGREQYF.